The present TCR beta chain was sequenced within a study of shared clonotypes between healthy human individuals. Points from the study as a whole: Relative to memory subsets, naive subsets generally showed larger estimated richness. Few donors limited the genetic and exposure-history diversity represented.

From germline, CDR1 is GTSNPN and CDR2 SVGIG (reference sequence). The V and J ends lost 2 bases and 5 bases respectively, with 12 bases between them. There are 13 residues in the CDR3. A remark on this clone: The antigen is undetermined.

It was CD45RO-negative cells, positively selected for CCR7, that made up naive CD8 cells, with terminally differentiated effector memory CD45RA+ cells excluded. The genomic DNA of each subset was split evenly across several immunoSEQ plates. Under the authors' procedure: Junction-only sequences without quality scores were provided by ImmunoSEQ, so filtering was different. Method: immunoSEQ multiplex PCR; TCRdb's copy keeps in-frame clones and lacks some. V and J calls and clone size follow that table, whereas D and trimming were derived from the DNA. Here the sample spans about 820,000 clones, over 90% being singletons.

The chain is built from TRBV30 and TRBJ1-1; D may be TRBD1 (5 bases). The sequence was collected from a man aged 30-40 years in good health. Sequencing was done on a sample of naive CD8+ T cells sorted from blood. The CDR3: CAWSLWGSTEAFF. The CDR3 DNA sequence: TGTGCCTGGAGTCTTTGGGGGAGTACTGAAGCTTTCTTT.